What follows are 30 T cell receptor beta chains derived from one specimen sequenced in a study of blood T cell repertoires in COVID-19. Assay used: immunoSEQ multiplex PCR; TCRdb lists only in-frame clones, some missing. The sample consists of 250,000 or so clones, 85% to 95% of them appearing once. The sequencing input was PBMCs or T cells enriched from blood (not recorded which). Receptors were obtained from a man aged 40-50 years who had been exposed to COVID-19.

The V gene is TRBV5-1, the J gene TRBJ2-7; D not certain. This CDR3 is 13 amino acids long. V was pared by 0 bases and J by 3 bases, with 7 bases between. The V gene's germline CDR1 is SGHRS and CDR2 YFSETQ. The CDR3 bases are TGCGCCAGCAGCTTGGGTTCAAACTACGAGCAGTACTTC. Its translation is CASSLGSNYEQYF.

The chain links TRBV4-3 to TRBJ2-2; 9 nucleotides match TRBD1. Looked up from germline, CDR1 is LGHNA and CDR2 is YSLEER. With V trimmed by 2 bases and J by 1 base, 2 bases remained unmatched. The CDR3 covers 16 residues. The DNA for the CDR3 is TGCGCCAGCAGCCAACTGACAGGGGGGAACACCGGGGAGCTGTTTTTT. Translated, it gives CASSQLTGGNTGELFF.

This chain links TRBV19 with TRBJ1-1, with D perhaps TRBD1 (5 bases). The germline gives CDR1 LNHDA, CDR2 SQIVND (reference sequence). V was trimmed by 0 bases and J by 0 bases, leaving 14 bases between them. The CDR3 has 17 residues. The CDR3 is CASSIDLAGPLNTEAFF. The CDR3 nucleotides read TGTGCCAGTAGTATAGATCTGGCAGGGCCTTTGAACACTGAAGCTTTCTTT.

CDR3 region: CASSQGQGTNYGYTF. The CDR3 nucleotides are TGCGCCAGCAGCCAGGGCCAGGGAACTAACTATGGCTACACCTTC. This chain connects TRBV4-1 to TRBJ1-2; D is perhaps TRBD1 (5 bases). The CDR3 spans 15 residues. V was trimmed by 3 bases and J by 0 bases, leaving 11 bases between them. The germline gives CDR1 MGHRA, CDR2 YSYEKL.

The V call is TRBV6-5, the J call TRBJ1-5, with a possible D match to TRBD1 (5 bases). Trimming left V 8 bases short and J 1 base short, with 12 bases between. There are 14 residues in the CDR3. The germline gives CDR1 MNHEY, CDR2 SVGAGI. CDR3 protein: CASVFGGSNQPQHF. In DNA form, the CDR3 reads TGTGCCAGCGTTTTCGGGGGAAGCAATCAGCCCCAGCATTTT.

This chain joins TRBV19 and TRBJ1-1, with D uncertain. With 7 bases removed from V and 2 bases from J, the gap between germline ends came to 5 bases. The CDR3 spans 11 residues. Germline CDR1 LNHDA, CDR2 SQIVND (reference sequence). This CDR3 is CASKLNTEAFF. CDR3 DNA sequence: TGTGCCAGTAAGCTAAACACTGAAGCTTTCTTT.

In nucleotides, the CDR3 is TGCGCCAGCAGCCTGATTCGTATAGCGGGAGATGAGCAGTTCTTC. This gives the protein CASSLIRIAGDEQFF. The chain carries TRBV4-3 and TRBJ2-1, with 9 bases fitting TRBD2. The CDR3 is 15 residues long. Looked up from germline, CDR1 is LGHNA and CDR2 is YSLEER. V lost 4 bases to trimming and J lost 8 bases; unmatched junction nucleotides: 9.

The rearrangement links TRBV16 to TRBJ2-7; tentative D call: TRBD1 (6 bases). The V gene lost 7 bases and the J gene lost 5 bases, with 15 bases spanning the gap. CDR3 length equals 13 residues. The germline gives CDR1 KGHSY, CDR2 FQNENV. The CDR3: CASKSLEGDEQYF. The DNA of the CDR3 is TGTGCCAGCAAGAGCCTCGAGGGGGACGAGCAGTACTTC.

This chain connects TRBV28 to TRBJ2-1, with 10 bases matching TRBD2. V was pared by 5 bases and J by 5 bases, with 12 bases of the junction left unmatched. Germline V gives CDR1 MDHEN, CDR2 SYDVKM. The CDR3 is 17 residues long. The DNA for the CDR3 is TGTGCCAGCAGTCCCCGCGGTAGCGGGAGGTTAAACAATGAGCAGTTCTTC. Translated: CASSPRGSGRLNNEQFF. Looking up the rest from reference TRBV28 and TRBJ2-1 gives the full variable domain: DVKVTQSSRYLVKRTGEKVFLECVQDMDHENMFWYRQDPGLGLRLIYFSYDVKMKEKGDIPEGYSVSREKKERFSLILESASTNQTSMYLCASSPRGSGRLNNEQFFGPGTRLTVL.

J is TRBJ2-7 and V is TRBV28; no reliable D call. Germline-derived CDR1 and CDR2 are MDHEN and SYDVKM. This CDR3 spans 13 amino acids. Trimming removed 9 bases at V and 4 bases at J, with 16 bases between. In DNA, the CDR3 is TGTGCCAGTATAGAAACGAGCGCGTACGAGCAGTACTTC. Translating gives CASIETSAYEQYF.

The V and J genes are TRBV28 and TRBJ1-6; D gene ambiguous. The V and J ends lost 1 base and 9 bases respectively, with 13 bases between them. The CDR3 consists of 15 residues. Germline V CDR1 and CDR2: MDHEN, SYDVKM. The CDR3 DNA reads TGTGCCAGCAGTTTATCGGGTTTCGGTAGTTCACCCCTCCACTTT. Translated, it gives CASSLSGFGSSPLHF.

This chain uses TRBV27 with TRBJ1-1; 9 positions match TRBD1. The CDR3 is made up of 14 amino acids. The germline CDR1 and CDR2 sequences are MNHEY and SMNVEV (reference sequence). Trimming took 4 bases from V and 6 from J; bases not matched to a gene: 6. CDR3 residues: CASSSDRGPAEAFF. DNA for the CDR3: TGTGCCAGCAGTTCGGACAGGGGACCCGCTGAAGCTTTCTTT.

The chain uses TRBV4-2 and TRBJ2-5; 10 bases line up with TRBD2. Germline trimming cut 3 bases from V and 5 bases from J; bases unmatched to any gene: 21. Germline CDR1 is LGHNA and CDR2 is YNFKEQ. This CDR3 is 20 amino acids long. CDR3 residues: CASSHTLSGRTRRGGETQYF. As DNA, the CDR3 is TGTGCCAGCAGCCACACGCTTAGCGGGAGGACCCGAAGGGGTGGGGAGACCCAGTACTTC.

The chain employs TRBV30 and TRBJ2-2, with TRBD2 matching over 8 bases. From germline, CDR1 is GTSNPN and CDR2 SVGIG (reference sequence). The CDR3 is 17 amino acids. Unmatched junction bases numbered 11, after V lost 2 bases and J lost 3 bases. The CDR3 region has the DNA TGTGCCTGGAGTACGTTACTAGCGGAGATATACACCGGGGAGCTGTTTTTT. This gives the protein CAWSTLLAEIYTGELFF.

The CDR3 region is CASSSRQGASNQPQHF. In DNA form, the CDR3 reads TGTGCCAGCAGTTCTAGACAGGGGGCTAGCAATCAGCCCCAGCATTTT. V usage is TRBV6-5 and J usage is TRBJ1-5; 10 nucleotides line up with TRBD1. CDR1 and CDR2 from the germline V gene are MNHEY and SVGAGI. The ends lost 4 bases at V and 0 bases at J; junction bases unmatched: 3. CDR3 length equals 16 residues.

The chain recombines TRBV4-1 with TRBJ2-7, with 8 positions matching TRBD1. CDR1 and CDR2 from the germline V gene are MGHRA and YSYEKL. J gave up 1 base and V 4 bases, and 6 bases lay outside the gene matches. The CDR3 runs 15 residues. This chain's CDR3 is CASSLTGGGSYEQYF. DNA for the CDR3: TGCGCCAGCAGCCTAACAGGGGGTGGATCCTACGAGCAGTACTTC.

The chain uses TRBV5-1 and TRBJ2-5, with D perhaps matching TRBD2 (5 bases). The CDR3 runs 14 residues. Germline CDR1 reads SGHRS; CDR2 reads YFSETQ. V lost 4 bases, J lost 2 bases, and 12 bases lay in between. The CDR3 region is CASSPGSLQETQYF. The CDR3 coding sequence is TGCGCCAGCAGCCCTGGGAGCCTACAAGAGACCCAGTACTTC.

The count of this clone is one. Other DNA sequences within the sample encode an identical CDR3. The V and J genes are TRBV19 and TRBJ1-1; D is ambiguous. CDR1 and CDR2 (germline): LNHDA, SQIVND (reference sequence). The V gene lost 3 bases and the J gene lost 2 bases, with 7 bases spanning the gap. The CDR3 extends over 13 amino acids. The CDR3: CASSISVNTEAFF. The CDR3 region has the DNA TGTGCCAGTAGTATTTCCGTTAACACTGAAGCTTTCTTT.

The CDR3 DNA follows: TGTGCCAGCAGCTTATTTTGGGGGGCTGGAAACACCATATATTTT. Amino acid sequence: CASSLFWGAGNTIYF. The V gene is TRBV11-3, the J gene TRBJ1-3; weak D call: TRBD1 (5 bases). Germline V gives CDR1 SGHNT, CDR2 YENEEA. CDR3 length equals 15 residues. V was pared by 2 bases and J by 2 bases, with 10 bases between. Full variable domain (remainder filled in from reference TRBV11-3 and TRBJ1-3): EAGVVQSPRYKIIEKKQPVAFWCNPISGHNTLYWYLQNLGQGPELLIRYENEEAVDDSQLPKDRFSAERLKGVDSTLKIQPAELGDSAVYLCASSLFWGAGNTIYFGEGSWLTVV.

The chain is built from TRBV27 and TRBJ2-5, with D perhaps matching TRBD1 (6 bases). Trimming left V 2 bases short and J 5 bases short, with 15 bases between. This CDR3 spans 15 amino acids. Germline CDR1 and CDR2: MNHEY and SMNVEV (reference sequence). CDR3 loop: CASSLAGRGVETQYF. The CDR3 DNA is TGTGCCAGCAGTTTAGCGGGCAGGGGTGTGGAGACCCAGTACTTC.

CDR3 in DNA: TGTGCCAGCAGCTTATCGTACTACGAGCAGTACTTC. Protein: CASSLSYYEQYF. This chain links TRBV7-2 with TRBJ2-7, with unresolved D. Germline loops: CDR1 SGHTA, CDR2 FQGNSA. The ends were cut back, 2 bases at V and 3 bases at J, with 5 bases in the middle. This CDR3 is 12 amino acids long.

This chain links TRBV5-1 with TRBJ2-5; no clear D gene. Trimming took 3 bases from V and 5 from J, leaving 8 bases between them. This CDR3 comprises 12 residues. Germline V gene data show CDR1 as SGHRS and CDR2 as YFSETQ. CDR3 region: CASSSGDETQYF. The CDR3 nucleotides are TGCGCCAGCAGCTCCGGAGACGAGACCCAGTACTTC. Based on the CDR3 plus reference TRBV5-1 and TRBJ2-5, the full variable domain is KAGVTQTPRYLIKTRGQQVTLSCSPISGHRSVSWYQQTPGQGLQFLFEYFSETQRNKGNFPGRFSGRQFSNSRSEMNVSTLELGDSALYLCASSSGDETQYFGPGTRLLVL.

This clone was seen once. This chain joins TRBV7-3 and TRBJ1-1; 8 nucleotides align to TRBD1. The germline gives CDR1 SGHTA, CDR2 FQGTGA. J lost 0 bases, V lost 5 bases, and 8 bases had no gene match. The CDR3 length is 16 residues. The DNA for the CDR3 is TGTGCCAGCAGCCCGAACCGGGACAGGATGAACACTGAAGCTTTCTTT. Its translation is CASSPNRDRMNTEAFF. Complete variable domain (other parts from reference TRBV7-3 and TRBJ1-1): GAGVSQTPSNKVTEKGKYVELRCDPISGHTALYWYRQSLGQGPEFLIYFQGTGAADDSGLPNDRFFAVRPEGSVSTLKIQRTERGDSAVYLCASSPNRDRMNTEAFFGQGTRLTVV.

The CDR3 region has the DNA TGTGCCAGTAGTATAGTTACGGGACTAACAGATACGCAGTATTTT. Its protein is CASSIVTGLTDTQYF. V gene TRBV19 combines with J gene TRBJ2-3, with 7 bases that match TRBD2. The CDR3 contains 15 residues. V lost 1 base and J lost 3; bases outside the gene matches: 4. Germline V gene data show CDR1 as LNHDA and CDR2 as SQIVND (reference sequence). Based on the CDR3 plus reference TRBV19 and TRBJ2-3, the full variable domain is DGGITQSPKYLFRKEGQNVTLSCEQNLNHDAMYWYRQDPGQGLRLIYYSQIVNDFQKGDIAEGYSVSREKKESFPLTVTSAQKNPTAFYLCASSIVTGLTDTQYFGPGTRLTVL.

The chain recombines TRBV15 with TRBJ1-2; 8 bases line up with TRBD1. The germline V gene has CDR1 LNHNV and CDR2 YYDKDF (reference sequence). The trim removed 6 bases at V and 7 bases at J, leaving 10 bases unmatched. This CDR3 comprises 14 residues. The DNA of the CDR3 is TGTGCCACCAGTGGGCAGGGGGCGACGGGTGGCTACACCTTC. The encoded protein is CATSGQGATGGYTF.

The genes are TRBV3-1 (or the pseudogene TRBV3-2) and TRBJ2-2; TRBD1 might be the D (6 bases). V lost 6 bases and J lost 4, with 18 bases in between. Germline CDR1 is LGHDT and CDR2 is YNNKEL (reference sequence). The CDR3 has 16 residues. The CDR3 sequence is CASSPIHRALTGELFF. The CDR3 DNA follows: TGTGCCAGCAGTCCGATACACAGGGCACTCACCGGGGAGCTGTTTTTT.

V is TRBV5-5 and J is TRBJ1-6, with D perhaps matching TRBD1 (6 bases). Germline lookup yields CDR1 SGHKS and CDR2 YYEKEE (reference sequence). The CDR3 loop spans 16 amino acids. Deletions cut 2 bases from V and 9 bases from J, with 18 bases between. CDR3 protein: CASSLLGGASGSPLHF. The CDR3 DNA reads TGTGCCAGCAGCTTACTAGGGGGGGCCTCAGGTTCACCCCTCCACTTT.

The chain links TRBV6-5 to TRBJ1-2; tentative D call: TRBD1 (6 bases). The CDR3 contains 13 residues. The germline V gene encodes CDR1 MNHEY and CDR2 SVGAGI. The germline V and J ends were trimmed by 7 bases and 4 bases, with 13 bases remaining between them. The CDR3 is CASTKTGGYGYTF. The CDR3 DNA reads TGTGCCAGCACTAAGACAGGCGGCTATGGCTACACCTTC.

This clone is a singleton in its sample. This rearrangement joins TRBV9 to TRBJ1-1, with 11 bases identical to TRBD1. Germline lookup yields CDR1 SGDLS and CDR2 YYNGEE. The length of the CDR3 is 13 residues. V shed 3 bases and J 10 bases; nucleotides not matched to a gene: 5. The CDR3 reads CASSATGQGAAFF. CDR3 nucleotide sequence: TGTGCCAGCAGCGCGACCGGACAGGGGGCAGCTTTCTTT.

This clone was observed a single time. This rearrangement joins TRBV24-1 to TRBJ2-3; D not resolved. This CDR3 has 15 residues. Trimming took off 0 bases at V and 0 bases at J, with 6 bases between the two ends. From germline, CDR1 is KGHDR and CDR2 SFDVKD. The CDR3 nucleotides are TGTGCCACCAGTGATTTGTTCGGGAGCACAGATACGCAGTATTTT. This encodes CATSDLFGSTDTQYF.